The 14 T cell receptor beta chains given below trace back to one sample, sequenced in a study of blood T cell repertoires in COVID-19. Produced via immunoSEQ multiplex PCR; TCRdb's table is partial and in-frame only. The sample records about 200,000 clones, about 90% being singletons. Specimen: peripheral blood. The receptor source for this set is a man aged 18-30 years with active or convalescent COVID-19.

Here the CDR3 DNA reads TGTGCCAGCAGTTTATCGCCAGGGATGAACACTGAAGCTTTCTTT. Encoded protein: CASSLSPGMNTEAFF. The gene calls are TRBV27 and TRBJ1-1, with D possibly TRBD1 on 5 matching bases. V gave up 0 bases and J gave up 0 bases, with 8 bases separating them. This CDR3 comprises 15 residues. CDR1 is MNHEY and CDR2 is SMNVEV in the germline V gene (reference sequence).

This chain connects TRBV5-6 to TRBJ2-3; 8 bases agree with TRBD2. Looked up from germline, CDR1 is SGHDT and CDR2 is YYEEEE. Germline trimming cut 0 bases from V and 2 bases from J; bases unmatched to any gene: 2. The CDR3 spans 15 residues. The CDR3 nucleotides are TGTGCCAGCAGCTTGGGGACTAGCAACACAGATACGCAGTATTTT. This gives the protein CASSLGTSNTDTQYF.

The rearrangement uses TRBV6-5 and TRBJ2-1, with 10 bases aligning to TRBD2. V lost 2 bases, J lost 6 bases, and 7 bases stayed unmatched. Germline V gene sequence: CDR1 MNHEY, CDR2 SVGAGI. The CDR3 loop spans 16 amino acids. The CDR3 spells CASSYTPSGSINEQFF. The CDR3 DNA follows: TGTGCCAGCAGTTACACCCCTAGCGGGAGTATCAATGAGCAGTTCTTC.

For the CDR3, the DNA is TGTGCCAGCAGCCAGGCCGGGTTGAGGGGGGAAAAACTGTTTTTT. Translation gives CASSQAGLRGEKLFF. V gene TRBV3-1 (or the pseudogene TRBV3-2) combines with J gene TRBJ1-4, with D possibly being TRBD1 (6 bases). CDR3 length equals 15 residues. Germline V gene sequence: CDR1 LGHDT, CDR2 YNNKEL (reference sequence). The V end was cut by 3 bases, the J end by 8 bases, with 16 bases between.

This chain joins TRBV4-1 and TRBJ1-1; 9 bases are shared with TRBD1. Germline V CDR1 and CDR2: MGHRA, YSYEKL. Trimming removed 0 bases from V and 14 bases from J; junction bases left unmatched: 16. The CDR3 totals 16 residues. The CDR3 DNA reads TGCGCCAGCAGCCAAGAGCATTACAGGGGGCTCGGGGAGAAGTTCTTT. This translates into CASSQEHYRGLGEKFF.

This sequence joins TRBV6-5 and TRBJ2-3, with TRBD1 identical over 9 bases. The CDR3 has 13 residues. Germline CDR1 MNHEY, CDR2 SVGAGI. The V segment lost 7 bases and the J segment 5 bases; nucleotides outside the gene matches: 4. The chain's CDR3 is CASKRQGGDTQYF. The CDR3 bases are TGTGCCAGCAAGAGACAGGGGGGAGATACGCAGTATTTT.

The V gene is TRBV28, the J gene TRBJ1-1; 7 nucleotides align to TRBD1. This CDR3 region has 16 residues. CDR1 and CDR2 from the germline V gene are MDHEN and SYDVKM. With 6 bases clipped from V and 0 bases from J, the junction kept 10 bases outside the gene matches. The CDR3 loop is CASSPPRGQVNTEAFF. Written as DNA, the CDR3 is TGTGCCAGCAGCCCCCCACGTGGACAGGTGAACACTGAAGCTTTCTTT.

The chain employs TRBV7-3 and TRBJ1-2, with a tentative D call TRBD1 (6 bases). CDR1 is SGHTA, CDR2 FQGTGA, per germline. This CDR3 has 12 amino acids. V was trimmed by 7 bases and J by 5 bases, leaving 11 bases between them. CDR3 residues: CASKAQGYGYTF. DNA for the CDR3: TGTGCCAGCAAGGCACAGGGATATGGCTACACCTTC.

The rearrangement joins TRBV5-1 to TRBJ2-3; maybe TRBD2 (6 bases). This CDR3 comprises 15 residues. Deletions cut 1 base from V and 1 base from J, with 10 bases between. Per germline, CDR1 SGHRS and CDR2 YFSETQ. This CDR3 reads CASSLLQRGTDTQYF. The CDR3 DNA is TGCGCCAGCAGCTTGCTTCAGCGGGGCACAGATACGCAGTATTTT.

The chain uses TRBV7-2 and TRBJ1-4; a weak D match, TRBD1 (5 bases). This CDR3 spans 15 amino acids. Germline V gene lookup returns CDR1 SGHTA and CDR2 FQGNSA. V was shortened by 1 base and J by 3 bases, with 9 bases between the two germline ends. The CDR3 DNA follows: TGTGCCAGCAGCTTAGTTGGGGGGGCTAATGAAAAACTGTTTTTT. It is translated as CASSLVGGANEKLFF.

The genes are TRBV10-3 and TRBJ2-2; 9 nucleotides agree with TRBD2. The CDR3 contains 15 residues. V lost 6 bases, J lost 2 bases, and 4 bases stayed unmatched. Germline V gene sequence: CDR1 ENHRY, CDR2 SYGVKD. CDR3 DNA: TGTGCCATCAGAGCCGGGACTAGCAACACCGGGGAGCTGTTTTTT. It codes for CAIRAGTSNTGELFF.

The chain employs TRBV5-4 and TRBJ2-7; TRBD2 is a possible D gene (6 bases). V lost 4 bases and J lost 3, with 17 bases in between. Germline V gives CDR1 SGHNT, CDR2 YYREEE (reference sequence). The CDR3 contains 15 residues. The CDR3 bases are TGTGCCAGCAGCGGAAAACCGGGACTTCACTACGAGCAGTACTTC. Protein sequence: CASSGKPGLHYEQYF.

The genes are TRBV7-8 and TRBJ2-7, with D perhaps TRBD2 (6 bases). Trimming cost V 4 bases and J 1 base, with 20 bases left between them. Germline V gene data show CDR1 as SGHVS and CDR2 as FQNEAQ. The CDR3 totals 17 residues. The CDR3 spells CASSSHRTGTGSYEQYF. The CDR3 nucleotides read TGTGCCAGCAGCTCACATCGTACCGGGACTGGGTCCTACGAGCAGTACTTC.

The rearrangement joins TRBV5-1 to TRBJ2-7; D call uncertain. Germline CDR1 reads SGHRS; CDR2 reads YFSETQ. V lost 1 base, J lost 0 bases, and 8 bases lay in between. The CDR3 spans 14 residues. The CDR3 here is CASSLSLSSYEQYF. CDR3 coding DNA: TGCGCCAGCAGCTTGTCTCTGAGCTCCTACGAGCAGTACTTC.